These 8 T cell receptor beta chains were sequenced from one sample in a study of blood T cell repertoires in COVID-19. Clones were read by immunoSEQ multiplex PCR, and TCRdb kept only the in-frame ones, dropping some. The sample shows roughly 24,000 clones, roughly 91% of them seen only once. The material sequenced was peripheral blood. The source of these receptors is a man aged 70 or older with COVID-19, enrolled during active disease.

The J gene is TRBJ2-5, the V gene TRBV10-3; 10 bases fit TRBD1. The germline CDR1 and CDR2 sequences are ENHRY and SYGVKD. With 3 bases clipped from V and 0 bases from J, the junction kept 7 bases outside the gene matches. The CDR3 is 17 residues long. CDR3 sequence: CAISDLRQGAYQETQYF. The CDR3 coding sequence is TGTGCCATCAGTGACTTGAGACAGGGGGCGTACCAAGAGACCCAGTACTTC.

V usage is TRBV19 and J usage is TRBJ2-2; 7 bases agree with TRBD1. CDR3 length: 14 residues. The J segment lost 4 bases and the V segment lost 6 bases, leaving 5 bases of the junction unmatched. Germline V gives CDR1 LNHDA, CDR2 SQIVND (reference sequence). CDR3 in DNA: TGTGCCAGTAGAAAGGGGGCAATCACCGGGGAGCTGTTTTTT. It yields the protein CASRKGAITGELFF. The full variable domain, rest sourced from reference TRBV19 and TRBJ2-2, is DGGITQSPKYLFRKEGQNVTLSCEQNLNHDAMYWYRQDPGQGLRLIYYSQIVNDFQKGDIAEGYSVSREKKESFPLTVTSAQKNPTAFYLCASRKGAITGELFFGEGSRLTVL.

The rearrangement joins TRBV3-1 (or the pseudogene TRBV3-2) to TRBJ2-3, with 8 bases that match TRBD1. Unmatched junction bases numbered 1, after V lost 5 bases and J lost 3 bases. The CDR3 runs 13 residues. Germline CDR1 LGHDT, CDR2 YNNKEL (reference sequence). In DNA form, the CDR3 reads TGTGCCAGCAGCGACAGGGGAACAGATACGCAGTATTTT. Translation gives CASSDRGTDTQYF.

V gene TRBV3-1 (or the pseudogene TRBV3-2) combines with J gene TRBJ2-7, with 10 positions matching TRBD2. Looked up from germline, CDR1 is LGHDT and CDR2 is YNNKEL (reference sequence). Trimming at V came to 0 bases and at J to 4 bases, leaving 6 bases not matched to a gene. The CDR3 runs 16 residues. The CDR3 protein is CASSQDRFSGRYEQYF. The CDR3 nucleotides read TGTGCCAGCAGCCAAGATCGGTTTAGCGGGAGGTACGAGCAGTACTTC.

The V gene is TRBV30, the J gene TRBJ2-5; possibly TRBD1 for D (6 bases). Germline CDR1 GTSNPN, CDR2 SVGIG (reference sequence). V was cut by 4 bases and J by 5 bases, with 20 bases left in between. This CDR3 region has 15 residues. The CDR3 region has the DNA TGTGCCTGGAACCAAGGGCGCAGGGGAGATGAGACCCAGTACTTC. Encoded protein: CAWNQGRRGDETQYF.

This chain connects TRBV5-6 to TRBJ1-5; 7 nucleotides align to TRBD1. V lost 0 bases to trimming and J lost 4 bases; unmatched junction nucleotides: 1. Germline CDR1 reads SGHDT; CDR2 reads YYEEEE. The CDR3 is 14 residues long. For the CDR3, the DNA is TGTGCCAGCAGCTTGGCCAGGGGGAATCAGCCCCAGCATTTT. Amino acids: CASSLARGNQPQHF.

The gene calls are TRBV6-5 and TRBJ1-6; D remains unclear. The V and J ends lost 6 bases and 0 bases respectively, with 9 bases between them. Germline V gene data show CDR1 as MNHEY and CDR2 as SVGAGI. The length of the CDR3 is 15 residues. CDR3 coding DNA: TGTGCCAGCAGGGAGGGTAGCTCCTATAATTCACCCCTCCACTTT. Amino acid sequence: CASREGSSYNSPLHF.

V is TRBV4-2 and J is TRBJ2-4; weak D call: TRBD2 (6 bases). V was trimmed by 7 bases and J by 5 bases, leaving 15 bases between them. CDR3 length: 14 residues. The V gene's germline CDR1 is LGHNA and CDR2 YNFKEQ. The CDR3 nucleotides read TGTGCCAGCAACCTCCTGGGCGGGGAAAACATTCAGTACTTC. Translation: CASNLLGGENIQYF.